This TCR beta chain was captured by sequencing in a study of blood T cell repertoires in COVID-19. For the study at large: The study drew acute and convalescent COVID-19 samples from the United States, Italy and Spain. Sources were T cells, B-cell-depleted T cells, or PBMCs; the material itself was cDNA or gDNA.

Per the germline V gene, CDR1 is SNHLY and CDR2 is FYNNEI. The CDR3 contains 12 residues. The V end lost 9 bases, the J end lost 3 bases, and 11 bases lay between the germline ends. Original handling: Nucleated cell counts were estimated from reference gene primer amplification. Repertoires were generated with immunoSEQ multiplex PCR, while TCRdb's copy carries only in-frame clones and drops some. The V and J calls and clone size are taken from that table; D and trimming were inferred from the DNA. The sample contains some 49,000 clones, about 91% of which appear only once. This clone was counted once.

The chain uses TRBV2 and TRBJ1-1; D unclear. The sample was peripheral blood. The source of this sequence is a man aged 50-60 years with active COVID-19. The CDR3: CARGSGYTEAFF. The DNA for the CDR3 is TGTGCCAGGGGATCGGGGTACACTGAAGCTTTCTTT.